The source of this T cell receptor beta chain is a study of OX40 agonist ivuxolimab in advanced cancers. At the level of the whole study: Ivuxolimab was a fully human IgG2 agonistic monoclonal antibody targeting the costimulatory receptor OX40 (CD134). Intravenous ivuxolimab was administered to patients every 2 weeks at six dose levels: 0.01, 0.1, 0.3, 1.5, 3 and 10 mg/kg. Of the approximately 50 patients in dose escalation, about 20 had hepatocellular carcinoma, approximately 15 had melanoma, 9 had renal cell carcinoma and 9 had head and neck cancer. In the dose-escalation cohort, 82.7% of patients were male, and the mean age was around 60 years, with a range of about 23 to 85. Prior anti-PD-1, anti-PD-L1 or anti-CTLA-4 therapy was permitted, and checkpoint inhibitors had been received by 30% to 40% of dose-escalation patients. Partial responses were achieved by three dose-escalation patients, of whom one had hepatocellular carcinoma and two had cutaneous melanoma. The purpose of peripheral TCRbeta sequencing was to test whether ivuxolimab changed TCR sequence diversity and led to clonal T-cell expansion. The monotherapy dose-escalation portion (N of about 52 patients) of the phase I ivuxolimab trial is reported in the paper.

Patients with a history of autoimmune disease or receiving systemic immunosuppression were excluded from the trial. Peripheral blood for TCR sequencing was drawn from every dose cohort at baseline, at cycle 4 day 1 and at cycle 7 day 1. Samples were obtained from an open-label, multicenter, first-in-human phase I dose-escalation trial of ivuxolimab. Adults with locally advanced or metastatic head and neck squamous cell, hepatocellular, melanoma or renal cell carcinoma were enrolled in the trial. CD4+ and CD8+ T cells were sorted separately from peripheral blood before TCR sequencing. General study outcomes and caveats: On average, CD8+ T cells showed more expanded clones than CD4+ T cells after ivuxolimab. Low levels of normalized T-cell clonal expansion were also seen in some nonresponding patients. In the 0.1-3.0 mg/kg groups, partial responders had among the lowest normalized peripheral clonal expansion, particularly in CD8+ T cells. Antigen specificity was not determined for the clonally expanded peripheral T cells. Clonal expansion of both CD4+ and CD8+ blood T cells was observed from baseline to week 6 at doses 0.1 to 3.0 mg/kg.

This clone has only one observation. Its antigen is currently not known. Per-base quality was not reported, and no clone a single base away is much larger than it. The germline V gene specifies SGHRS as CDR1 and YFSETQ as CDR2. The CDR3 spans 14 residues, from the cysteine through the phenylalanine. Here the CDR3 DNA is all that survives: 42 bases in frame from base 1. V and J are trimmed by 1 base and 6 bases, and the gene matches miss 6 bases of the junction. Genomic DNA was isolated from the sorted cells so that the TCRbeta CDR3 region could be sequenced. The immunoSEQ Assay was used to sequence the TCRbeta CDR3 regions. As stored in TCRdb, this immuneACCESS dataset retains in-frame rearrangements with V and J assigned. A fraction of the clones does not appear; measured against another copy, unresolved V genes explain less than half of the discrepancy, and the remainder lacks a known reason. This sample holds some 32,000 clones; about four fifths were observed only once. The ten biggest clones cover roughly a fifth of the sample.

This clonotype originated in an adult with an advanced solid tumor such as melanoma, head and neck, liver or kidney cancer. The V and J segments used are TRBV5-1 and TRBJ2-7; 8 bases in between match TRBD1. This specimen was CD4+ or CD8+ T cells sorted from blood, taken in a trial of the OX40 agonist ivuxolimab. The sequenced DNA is TGCGCCAGCAGCTTGCGGCAGGGGGCCGCCGAGCAGTACTTC. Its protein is CASSLRQGAAEQYF.